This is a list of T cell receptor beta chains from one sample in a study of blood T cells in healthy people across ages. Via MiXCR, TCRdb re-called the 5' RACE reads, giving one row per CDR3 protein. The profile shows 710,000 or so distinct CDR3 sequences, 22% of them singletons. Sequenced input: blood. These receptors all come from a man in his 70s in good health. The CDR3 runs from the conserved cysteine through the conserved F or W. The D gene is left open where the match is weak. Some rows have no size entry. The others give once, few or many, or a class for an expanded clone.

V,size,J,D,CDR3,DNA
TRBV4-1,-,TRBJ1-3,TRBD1,CASRPSGGKGNTIYF,TGCGCCAGCAGACCTTCAGGGGGAAAGGGAAACACCATATATTTT
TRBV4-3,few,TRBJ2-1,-,CASSQERTTTYNEQFF,TGCGCCAGCAGCCAAGAGAGGACCACTACCTACAATGAGCAGTTCTTC
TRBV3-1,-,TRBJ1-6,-,CASSPGKGSPLHF,TGTGCCAGCAGCCCAGGGAAGGGTTCACCCCTCCACTTT
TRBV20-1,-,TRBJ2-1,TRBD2,CSARVLHRAGGSYNEQFF,TGCAGTGCTAGAGTCTTACATAGGGCGGGGGGCTCCTACAATGAGCAGTTCTTC
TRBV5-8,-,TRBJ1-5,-,CASSLLRGDNQPQHF,TGTGCCAGCAGCTTGTTACGGGGGGACAATCAGCCCCAGCATTTT
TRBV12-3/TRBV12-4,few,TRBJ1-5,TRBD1,CASSPEDRGNQPQHF,TGTGCCAGCAGCCCGGAGGACAGGGGGAATCAGCCCCAGCATTTT
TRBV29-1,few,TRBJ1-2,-,CSIEGGLSYGYTF,TGCAGCATTGAGGGGGGGCTTAGCTATGGCTACACCTTC
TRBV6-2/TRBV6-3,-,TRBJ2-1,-,CASRQTGHNEQFF,TGTGCCAGCAGACAGACAGGACACAATGAGCAGTTCTTC
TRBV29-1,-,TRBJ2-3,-,CSVVVRGGTDTQYF,TGCAGCGTTGTGGTCCGCGGCGGCACAGATACGCAGTATTTT
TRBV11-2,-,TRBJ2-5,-,CASGLGLDTQETQYF,TGTGCCAGCGGCTTAGGTCTGGACACCCAAGAGACCCAGTACTTC
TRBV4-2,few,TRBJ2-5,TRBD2,CASSQDLLAGDETQYF,TGTGCCAGCAGCCAAGATCTCCTAGCGGGCGATGAGACCCAGTACTTC
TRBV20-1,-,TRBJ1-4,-,CSARDRGGTWGKLFF,TGCAGTGCTAGAGACCGGGGGGGGACCTGGGGAAAACTGTTTTTT
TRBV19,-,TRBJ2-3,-,CASSIVGFLSTDTQYF,TGTGCCAGTAGTATAGTGGGCTTCCTTAGCACAGATACGCAGTATTTT
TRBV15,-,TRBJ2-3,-,CATSEGDTQYF,TGTGCCACCTCCGAGGGGGATACGCAGTATTTT
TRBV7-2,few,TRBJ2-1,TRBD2,CASRLAGTNEQFF,TGTGCCAGCAGGTTAGCGGGAACCAATGAGCAGTTCTTC
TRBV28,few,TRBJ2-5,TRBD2,CASIPTSGGGETQYF,TGTGCCAGCATCCCTACTAGCGGGGGGGGTGAGACCCAGTACTTC
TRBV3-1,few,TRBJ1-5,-,CASSPRHVGFGQPQHF,TGTGCCAGCAGTCCGCGCCATGTAGGATTTGGTCAGCCCCAGCATTTT
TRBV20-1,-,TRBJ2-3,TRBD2,CSASDPRSGRRTDTQYF,TGCAGTGCTAGTGACCCTCGGAGCGGGAGGCGCACAGATACGCAGTATTTT
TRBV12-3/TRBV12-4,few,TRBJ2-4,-,CASRLANIQYF,TGTGCCAGCAGGTTGGCCAACATTCAGTACTTC
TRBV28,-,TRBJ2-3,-,CASSQRSTDTQYF,TGTGCCAGCAGCCAGAGGAGCACAGATACGCAGTATTTT
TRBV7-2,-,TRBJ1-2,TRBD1,CASSLEGTVYGYTF,TGTGCCAGCAGCTTAGAAGGGACAGTCTATGGCTACACCTTC
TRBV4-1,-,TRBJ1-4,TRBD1,CASSPEGTGKEKLFF,TGCGCCAGCAGCCCGGAAGGGACAGGGAAAGAAAAACTGTTTTTT
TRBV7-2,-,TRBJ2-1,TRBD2,CASSFSGSTPNEQFF,TGCGCCAGCAGCTTTAGCGGGAGTACCCCCAATGAGCAGTTCTTC
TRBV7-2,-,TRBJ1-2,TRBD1,CASSLVTGTGGLYGYTF,TGTGCCAGCAGCTTAGTAACTGGGACAGGGGGCCTCTATGGCTACACCTTC
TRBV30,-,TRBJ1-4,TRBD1,CAWSTGTGDEKLFF,TGTGCCTGGAGTACCGGGACAGGGGATGAAAAACTGTTTTTT
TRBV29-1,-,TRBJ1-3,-,CSVEAVGSTIYF,TGCAGCGTTGAAGCCGTGGGAAGCACCATATATTTT
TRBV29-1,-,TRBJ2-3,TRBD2,CSVDVGRGTDTQYF,TGCAGCGTTGATGTCGGGAGGGGCACAGATACGCAGTATTTT
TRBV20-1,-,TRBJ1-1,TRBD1,CSATIGTGTLGGTEAFF,TGCAGTGCTACGATAGGGACAGGGACCCTGGGAGGCACTGAAGCTTTCTTT
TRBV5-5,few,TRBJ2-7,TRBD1,CASSLAGQGAYEQYF,TGTGCCAGCAGCTTGGCGGGACAGGGCGCCTACGAGCAGTACTTC
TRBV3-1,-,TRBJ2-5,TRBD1,CASSRAGGMTQYF,TGTGCCAGCAGCCGGGCAGGGGGTATGACCCAGTACTTC
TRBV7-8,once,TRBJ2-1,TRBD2,CASTTGTTYNEQFF,TGTGCCAGCACCACCGGGACTACCTACAATGAGCAGTTCTTC
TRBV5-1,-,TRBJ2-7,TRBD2,CASSLNSGGDSYEQYF,TGCGCCAGCAGCCTCAATAGCGGGGGAGACTCCTACGAGCAGTACTTC
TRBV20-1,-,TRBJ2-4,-,CSARDPALGAKNIQYF,TGCAGTGCTAGAGACCCAGCCTTGGGAGCCAAAAACATTCAGTACTTC
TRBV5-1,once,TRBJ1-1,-,CASSTPGVGTEAFF,TGCGCCAGCAGCACCCCGGGGGTGGGCACTGAAGCTTTCTTT
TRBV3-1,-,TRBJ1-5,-,CASSQERGLTQPQHF,TGTGCCAGTAGCCAAGAGAGGGGACTGACTCAGCCCCAGCATTTT
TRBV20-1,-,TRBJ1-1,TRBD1,CSASLTGWSEAFF,TGCAGTGCTAGTTTGACAGGGTGGTCTGAAGCTTTCTTT
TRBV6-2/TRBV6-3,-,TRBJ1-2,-,CASTLLEQARGYTF,TGTGCCAGCACGTTATTGGAGCAGGCCCGAGGCTACACCTTC
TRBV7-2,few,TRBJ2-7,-,CASSLGRPAYEQYF,TGTGCCAGCAGCTTGGGCAGACCGGCCTACGAGCAGTACTTC
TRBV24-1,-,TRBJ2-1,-,CATSGGLSGAYNEQFF,TGTGCCACGTCCGGGGGGCTCAGCGGGGCCTACAATGAGCAGTTCTTC
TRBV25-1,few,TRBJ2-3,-,CASSEMGTDTQYF,TGTGCCAGCAGTGAAATGGGCACAGATACGCAGTATTTT
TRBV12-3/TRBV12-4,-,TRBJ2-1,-,CASSFRQPNSYNEQFF,TGTGCCAGCAGTTTTCGACAGCCGAACTCCTACAATGAGCAGTTCTTC
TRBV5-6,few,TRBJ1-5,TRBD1,CASSPCYGQGKWDSNQPQHF,TGTGCCAGCAGCCCATGCTATGGACAGGGGAAATGGGATAGCAATCAGCCCCAGCATTTT
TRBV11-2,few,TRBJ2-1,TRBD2,CASSLERGTSYNEQFF,TGTGCCAGCAGCTTAGAGCGGGGGACCTCCTACAATGAGCAGTTCTTC
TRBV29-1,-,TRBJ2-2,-,CSVVRGGTGELFF,TGCAGCGTTGTCAGGGGAGGGACCGGGGAGCTGTTTTTT
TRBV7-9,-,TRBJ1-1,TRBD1,CANSKGTGEATEAFF,TGTGCCAACAGCAAAGGGACAGGCGAGGCCACTGAAGCTTTCTTT
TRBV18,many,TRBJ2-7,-,CASSPDRAYEQYF,TGTGCCAGCTCACCAGACAGAGCCTACGAGCAGTACTTC
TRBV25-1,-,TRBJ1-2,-,CASSENRVLSGYTF,TGTGCCAGCAGTGAAAACAGGGTTTTGAGTGGCTACACCTTC
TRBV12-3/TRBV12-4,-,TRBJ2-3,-,CASSPSTDVQYF,TGTGCCAGCAGCCCAAGCACAGATGTGCAGTATTTT
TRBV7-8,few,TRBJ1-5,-,CASSLRDRNQPQHF,TGTGCCAGCAGCTTACGGGACCGCAATCAGCCCCAGCATTTT
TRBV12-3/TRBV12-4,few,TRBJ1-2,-,CASSLSPGTQDGGYTF,TGTGCCAGCAGTTTATCTCCGGGGACCCAAGACGGTGGCTACACCTTC
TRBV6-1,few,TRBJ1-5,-,CASSPSSPGNQPQHF,TGTGCCAGCAGTCCCAGTTCCCCAGGGAATCAGCCCCAGCATTTT
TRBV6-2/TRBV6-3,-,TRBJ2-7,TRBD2,CASLSGGATYEQYF,TGTGCCAGCCTTAGCGGGGGGGCTACCTACGAGCAGTACTTC
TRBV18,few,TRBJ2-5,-,CASSPQREETQYF,TGTGCCAGCTCACCACAAAGGGAGGAGACCCAGTACTTC